The 32 T cell receptor beta chains listed next were all sequenced from one sample in a study of CD8 T cells in Susac syndrome. RNA amounts of roughly 0.5 to 1 ug underwent reverse transcription with random hexamers. TCRdb re-analysed the immunoSEQ multiplex PCR reads in MiXCR, keeping a single row per CDR3 protein. The sample has approximately 180,000 distinct CDR3 sequences, under 97% seen once. The sample taken for sequencing was CD4+ T cells from PBMCs. The receptors come from a human donor with multiple sclerosis.

This sequence joins TRBV30 and TRBJ1-5, with D possibly TRBD1 on 6 matching bases. CDR1 is GTSNPN and CDR2 is SVGIG in the germline V gene (reference sequence). With 1 base removed from V and 4 bases from J, the gap between germline ends came to 14 bases. The CDR3 covers 15 residues. CDR3 region: CAWSDSLGGNQPQHF. The DNA for the CDR3 is TGTGCCTGGAGTGATTCATTAGGGGGGAATCAGCCCCAGCATTTT.

V gene TRBV29-1 combines with J gene TRBJ2-1; 9 bases map to TRBD2. The V gene's germline CDR1 is SQVTM and CDR2 ANQGSEA. V was pared by 7 bases and J by 5 bases, with 15 bases of the junction left unmatched. This CDR3 is built from 16 residues. CDR3 bases: TGCAGCGGAGGGGAACCGGGACTAGCACAGAACAATGAGCAGTTCTTC. Translated, it gives CSGGEPGLAQNNEQFF.

Here the CDR3 DNA reads TGTGCCAGCACCCCCTTGGGGTTCTATGGCTACACCTTC. It yields the protein CASTPLGFYGYTF. V is TRBV6-1 and J is TRBJ1-2; the D is unclear. Trimming took 7 bases from V and 4 from J, leaving 13 bases between them. Germline V gene sequence: CDR1 MNHNS, CDR2 SASEGT. The CDR3 length is 13 residues.

This chain uses TRBV19 with TRBJ2-4; D perhaps matches TRBD2 (6 bases). Germline V CDR1 and CDR2: LNHDA, SQIVND (reference sequence). The length of the CDR3 is 18 residues. V shed 5 bases and J shed 0 bases, with 20 bases lying between them. CDR3: CASSPSGPGLPAKNIQYF. Here the CDR3 DNA reads TGTGCCAGTAGTCCCTCAGGCCCGGGACTCCCAGCCAAAAACATTCAGTACTTC.

This clonotype was recorded only once. V is TRBV4-2 and J is TRBJ1-4; D is unclear. Germline V lookup: CDR1 LGHNA, CDR2 YNFKEQ. Trimming pared 0 bases from V and 3 bases from J, leaving 11 bases between. This CDR3 contains 16 residues. The chain's CDR3 is CASSQEIRGSNEKLFF. The CDR3 DNA reads as TGTGCCAGCAGCCAAGAAATCCGGGGATCTAATGAAAAACTGTTTTTT.

This chain uses TRBV7-9 with TRBJ2-3; no firm D call. Trimming stripped 3 bases from V and 2 bases from J, with 0 bases between. This CDR3 comprises 11 residues. The germline gives CDR1 SEHNR, CDR2 FQNEAQ (reference sequence). The CDR3 protein is CASSFTDTQYF. The DNA for the CDR3 is TGTGCCAGCAGCTTCACAGATACGCAGTATTTT.

The CDR3 DNA sequence: TGCAGTGCTAGGGTTACAGGGGGCCACTATGGCTACACCTTC. It yields the protein CSARVTGGHYGYTF. V usage is TRBV20-1 and J usage is TRBJ1-2; 9 nucleotides line up with TRBD1. V gave up 3 bases and J gave up 3 bases; unmatched junction bases: 5. Germline assignment: CDR1 DFQATT and CDR2 SNEGSKA (reference sequence). This CDR3 is 14 amino acids long.

The chain joins TRBV20-1 to TRBJ1-4; 7 bases agree with TRBD1. Germline V gives CDR1 DFQATT, CDR2 SNEGSKA (reference sequence). With V trimmed by 1 base and J by 0 bases, 2 bases remained unmatched. This CDR3 is built from 15 residues. CDR3 in amino acids: CSARGQGATNEKLFF. The CDR3 DNA follows: TGCAGTGCTAGAGGCCAGGGGGCAACTAATGAAAAACTGTTTTTT.

The chain couples TRBV20-1 to TRBJ1-2; D ambiguous. Per germline, CDR1 DFQATT and CDR2 SNEGSKA (reference sequence). The CDR3 totals 12 residues. V was cut by 6 bases and J by 7 bases, with 15 bases left in between. The CDR3 reads CSAIIPPGGYTF. CDR3 coding DNA: TGCAGTGCCATTATACCCCCGGGTGGCTACACCTTC.

The chain links TRBV5-1 to TRBJ1-4; D is unclear. Germline V gives CDR1 SGHRS, CDR2 YFSETQ. The CDR3 loop spans 14 amino acids. V was clipped by 4 bases and J by 4 bases, with 11 bases between them. The CDR3, as DNA: TGCGCCAGCAGCCCGGACCAGCTTAATGAAAAACTGTTTTTT. Residues: CASSPDQLNEKLFF.

The rearrangement joins TRBV20-1 to TRBJ1-1; 7 bases align to TRBD1. V shed 5 bases, J shed 7 bases, and the junction held 10 bases outside the gene matches. CDR1 is DFQATT, CDR2 SNEGSKA, per germline (reference sequence). The CDR3 is 13 residues long. In nucleotides, the CDR3 is TGCAGTGCTGCCCAGGGGGGGGCCCGTGAAGCTTTCTTT. It is translated as CSAAQGGAREAFF.

J is TRBJ2-3 and V is TRBV3-1; the D is unclear. The germline CDR1 and CDR2 sequences are LGHDT and YNNKEL (reference sequence). V was trimmed by 1 base and J by 6 bases, leaving 14 bases between them. This CDR3 spans 15 amino acids. CDR3 sequence: CASSQATWKLDTQYF. CDR3 DNA sequence: TGTGCCAGCAGCCAAGCCACCTGGAAGTTGGATACGCAGTATTTT.

Written as DNA, the CDR3 is TGTGCCAGCACCCAGACCGGGGCCAACGTCCTGACTTTC. Encoded protein: CASTQTGANVLTF. V usage is TRBV6-6 and J usage is TRBJ2-6; D is uncertain. V gave up 7 bases and J gave up 4 bases, with 8 bases separating them. This CDR3 comprises 13 residues. Per germline, CDR1 MNHNY and CDR2 SVGAGI (reference sequence).

The rearrangement joins TRBV30 to TRBJ1-5; 7 nucleotides agree with TRBD1. The germline CDR1 and CDR2 sequences are GTSNPN and SVGIG (reference sequence). V lost 5 bases, J lost 3 bases, and 7 bases stayed unmatched. The CDR3 contains 14 residues. CDR3 in amino acids: CAWGLQGNNQPQHF. As DNA, the CDR3 is TGTGCCTGGGGTCTACAGGGGAACAATCAGCCCCAGCATTTT.

The J gene is TRBJ1-6, the V gene TRBV15; a possible D gene is TRBD1 (5 bases). CDR1 is LNHNV, CDR2 YYDKDF, per germline (reference sequence). The CDR3 totals 15 residues. V was shortened by 1 base and J by 8 bases, with 12 bases between the two germline ends. CDR3 sequence (DNA): TGTGCCACCAGCAGAGCGGGACTGCGGGATTCACCCCTCCACTTT. Residues: CATSRAGLRDSPLHF.

The chain carries TRBV4-3 and TRBJ2-7; D may be TRBD2 (6 bases). Germline V gene data show CDR1 as LGHNA and CDR2 as YSLEER. CDR3 size: 18 residues. Trimming took 1 base from V and 6 from J, leaving 25 bases between them. CDR3 residues: CASSQAGGDRSRFGEQYF. The CDR3 bases are TGCGCCAGCAGCCAAGCTGGCGGGGACCGCTCAAGGTTCGGCGAGCAGTACTTC.

This clonotype has just one count. The rearrangement links TRBV25-1 to TRBJ2-3; TRBD2 matches 9 bases. Trimming at V came to 2 bases and at J to 5 bases, leaving 14 bases not matched to a gene. The CDR3 consists of 18 residues. The germline CDR1 and CDR2 sequences are MGHDK and SYGVNS. The CDR3 spells CASSEGRSASGKVDTQYF. CDR3 nucleotides: TGTGCCAGCAGTGAAGGTCGGTCGGCTAGCGGGAAGGTAGATACGCAGTATTTT.

The chain uses TRBV6-6 and TRBJ1-5; TRBD1 is a possible D gene (5 bases). The germline V and J ends were trimmed by 1 base and 9 bases, with 7 bases remaining between them. Germline-derived CDR1 and CDR2 are MNHNY and SVGAGI (reference sequence). CDR3 length: 12 residues. CDR3 sequence (DNA): TGTGCCAGCAGTTACTTGGGGGGGCCCCAGCATTTT. It encodes CASSYLGGPQHF.

CDR3 residues: CASSPLLADSYEQYF. The DNA of the CDR3 is TGTGCCAGCTCACCACTGCTAGCGGACTCCTACGAGCAGTACTTC. The V gene is TRBV18, the J gene TRBJ2-7; 7 positions match TRBD2. The CDR3 contains 15 residues. The germline V gene encodes CDR1 KGHSH and CDR2 LQKENI. The V gene end was trimmed by 1 base and the J gene end by 0 bases; junction bases not matched to a gene: 3.

This chain links TRBV11-2 with TRBJ2-7; 10 bases are a match to TRBD2. V lost 3 bases to trimming and J lost 3 bases; unmatched junction nucleotides: 2. CDR3 length: 14 amino acids. From germline, CDR1 is SGHAT and CDR2 FQNNGV. The CDR3 loop reads CASSFLAGDYEQYF. The CDR3 coding sequence is TGTGCCAGCAGCTTTCTAGCGGGGGACTACGAGCAGTACTTC. The full variable domain, with the rest looked up from reference TRBV11-2 and TRBJ2-7, is EAGVAQSPRYKIIEKRQSVAFWCNPISGHATLYWYQQILGQGPKLLIQFQNNGVVDDSQLPKDRFSAERLKGVDSTLKIQPAKLEDSAVYLCASSFLAGDYEQYFGPGTRLTVT.

The count of this clonotype is one. The V gene is TRBV12-3 or TRBV12-4, the J gene TRBJ1-1; no reliable D call. V dropped 0 bases and J dropped 9 bases, with 5 bases sitting between them. This CDR3 is 11 amino acids long. The CDR3 bases are TGTGCCAGCAGTTTAGCCCTGAAAGCTTTCTTT. This translates into CASSLALKAFF.

The rearrangement joins TRBV29-1 to TRBJ2-3; TRBD1 aligns across 10 bases. The CDR3 sequence is 13 residues long. With 3 bases clipped from V and 11 bases from J, the junction kept 8 bases outside the gene matches. From germline, CDR1 is SQVTM and CDR2 ANQGSEA. For the CDR3, the DNA is TGCAGCGTTGAGGACAGGGGGAAGACGCAGCAGTATTTT. Translated: CSVEDRGKTQQYF.

The chain is built from TRBV12-3 or TRBV12-4 and TRBJ2-7; maybe TRBD2 (6 bases). The CDR3 is made up of 15 amino acids. V lost 5 bases and J 1 base, leaving 15 bases between the germline ends. The CDR3 spells CASSEGLSPSYEQYF. The CDR3 DNA follows: TGTGCCAGCAGTGAGGGACTCTCACCATCCTACGAGCAGTACTTC.

The chain joins TRBV4-1 to TRBJ2-7; D perhaps matches TRBD2 (6 bases). The V gene lost 4 bases and the J gene lost 2 bases, with 15 bases spanning the gap. This CDR3 contains 15 residues. Germline V gives CDR1 MGHRA, CDR2 YSYEKL. The CDR3 reads CASSRQREVAYEQYF. CDR3 nucleotide sequence: TGCGCCAGCAGCCGTCAGAGGGAGGTAGCCTACGAGCAGTACTTC.

This chain connects TRBV6-5 to TRBJ1-2; perhaps TRBD1 as D (6 bases). Trimming pared 7 bases from V and 3 bases from J, leaving 12 bases between. Germline CDR1 MNHEY, CDR2 SVGAGI. The CDR3 extends over 13 amino acids. The CDR3 loop is CASITPGDYGYTF. In DNA, the CDR3 is TGTGCCAGCATCACCCCAGGGGACTATGGCTACACCTTC.

The rearrangement uses TRBV20-1 and TRBJ2-6; D is perhaps TRBD1 or TRBD2 (5 bases each). Trimming stripped 6 bases from V and 0 bases from J, with 12 bases between. Germline CDR1 and CDR2: DFQATT and SNEGSKA (reference sequence). The CDR3 is 15 residues long. For the CDR3, the DNA is TGCAGTGCCCGAGGGACGGGCTCTGGGGCCAACGTCCTGACTTTC. This codes for CSARGTGSGANVLTF.

This chain connects TRBV5-6 to TRBJ2-5, with 8 bases aligning to TRBD2. Germline V gene data show CDR1 as SGHDT and CDR2 as YYEEEE. J gave up 2 bases and V 1 base, and 4 bases lay outside the gene matches. The CDR3 covers 15 residues. CDR3 residues: CASSLPSGGQETQYF. CDR3 coding DNA: TGTGCCAGCAGCTTGCCCAGCGGGGGTCAAGAGACCCAGTACTTC.

This clonotype was seen only a few times. The chain couples TRBV5-1 to TRBJ2-7; D call uncertain. V lost 4 bases and J 0 bases, leaving 5 bases between the germline ends. Germline CDR1 is SGHRS and CDR2 is YFSETQ. The CDR3 consists of 12 residues. The CDR3 region has the DNA TGCGCCAGCAGCCCCGACTCCTACGAGCAGTACTTC. As protein: CASSPDSYEQYF.

The rearrangement uses TRBV30 and TRBJ2-1; a possible D gene is TRBD2 (6 bases). Trimming took off 3 bases at V and 8 bases at J, with 11 bases between the two ends. The CDR3 extends over 12 amino acids. Germline V gives CDR1 GTSNPN, CDR2 SVGIG (reference sequence). The CDR3 DNA is TGTGCCTGGAGCCCCGGGGGTTATGAGCAGTTCTTC. It codes for CAWSPGGYEQFF.

The J gene is TRBJ1-4, the V gene TRBV30; no clear D gene. Germline V gene data show CDR1 as GTSNPN and CDR2 as SVGIG (reference sequence). The CDR3 length is 12 residues. V dropped 1 base and J dropped 6 bases, with 6 bases sitting between them. CDR3 sequence: CAWSGGDEKLFF. DNA for the CDR3: TGTGCCTGGAGTGGCGGGGATGAAAAACTGTTTTTT.

The DNA of the CDR3 is TGTGCCAGCAGTGAGGTCGGCAGGGGTTTCGAGCAGTACTTC. It is translated as CASSEVGRGFEQYF. The chain carries TRBV25-1 and TRBJ2-7; D is perhaps TRBD1 (6 bases). The CDR3 has 14 residues. Germline CDR1 and CDR2: MGHDK and SYGVNS. The V end lost 3 bases, the J end lost 6 bases, and 15 bases lay between the germline ends.

This chain joins TRBV12-3 or TRBV12-4 and TRBJ1-5; D gene ambiguous. The length of the CDR3 is 15 residues. Trimming left V 8 bases short and J 0 bases short, with 14 bases between. This CDR3 reads CASGVASNSNQPQHF. CDR3 nucleotide sequence: TGTGCCAGCGGGGTAGCCTCAAATAGCAATCAGCCCCAGCATTTT.